The 11 T cell receptor beta chains below come from one sample, sequenced in a study of CD8+ T cells in alopecia areata. As for treatment: oral pan-JAK inhibitor, 5-10 mg twice daily. The authors extracted RNA and reverse transcribed it into cDNA as the sequencing template. Clones were read by immunoSEQ multiplex PCR, and TCRdb kept only the in-frame ones, dropping some. The top ten hold 10% to 15% of the sample, which has more than 150,000 clones, roughly 61% seen once. The sample here was CD8+ T cells sorted from blood, taken at week 24, from a patient treated with tofacitinib. Receptors were obtained from a human donor with alopecia areata.

The V gene is TRBV15, the J gene TRBJ2-2, with D unclear. CDR1 is LNHNV and CDR2 is YYDKDF in the germline V gene (reference sequence). With 1 base removed from V and 10 bases from J, the gap between germline ends came to 7 bases. There are 12 residues in the CDR3. CDR3: CATSRVSAELFF. CDR3 coding DNA: TGTGCCACCAGCAGAGTGAGCGCGGAGCTGTTTTTT. The complete variable domain, with remaining parts taken from reference TRBV15 and TRBJ2-2, reads DAMVIQNPRYQVTQFGKPVTLSCSQTLNHNVMYWYQQKSSQAPKLLFHYYDKDFNNEADTPDNFQSRRPNTSFCFLDIRSPGLGDTAMYLCATSRVSAELFFGEGSRLTVL.

This clone was observed a handful of times. This rearrangement joins TRBV29-1 to TRBJ2-7; D is perhaps TRBD2 (6 bases). CDR1 is SQVTM, CDR2 ANQGSEA, per germline. The germline V and J ends were trimmed by 5 bases and 2 bases, with 19 bases remaining between them. This CDR3 region has 15 residues. CDR3: CSVIALTSGAYEQYF. In nucleotides, the CDR3 is TGCAGCGTTATCGCCTTAACCTCGGGGGCCTACGAGCAGTACTTC.

This clone is a singleton in its sample. The chain uses TRBV7-6 and TRBJ1-4; no clear D gene. The CDR3 is made up of 15 amino acids. Looked up from germline, CDR1 is SGHVS and CDR2 is FNYEAQ. Between the trimmed V and J ends, which lost 5 bases and 2 bases, there was a span of 12 bases. Here the CDR3 reads CASSPSLGTNEKLFF. CDR3 nucleotides: TGTGCCAGCAGCCCTAGCCTGGGGACTAATGAAAAACTGTTTTTT.

This chain joins TRBV9 and TRBJ2-7, with 8 bases identical to TRBD1. This CDR3 spans 13 amino acids. J gave up 5 bases and V 0 bases, and 1 base lay outside the gene matches. Germline loops: CDR1 SGDLS, CDR2 YYNGEE. CDR3: CASSVGGQDEQYF. The DNA for the CDR3 is TGTGCCAGCAGCGTAGGGGGACAGGACGAGCAGTACTTC.

The rearrangement uses TRBV27 and TRBJ2-3; no clear D gene. The germline V gene has CDR1 MNHEY and CDR2 SMNVEV (reference sequence). The CDR3 sequence is 13 residues long. V dropped 2 bases and J dropped 7 bases, with 10 bases sitting between them. CDR3 in amino acids: CASSLGSANTQYF. In DNA, the CDR3 is TGTGCCAGCAGTTTAGGATCGGCAAATACGCAGTATTTT.

The chain has TRBV25-1 and TRBJ1-2, with D uncertain. The CDR3 has 12 amino acids. V lost 3 bases to trimming and J lost 6 bases, with 8 bases between them. Germline V gene sequence: CDR1 MGHDK, CDR2 SYGVNS. DNA of the CDR3: TGTGCCAGCAGTGACTACTCGAATGGCTACACCTTC. Amino acids: CASSDYSNGYTF.

This sequence joins TRBV2 and TRBJ2-7; TRBD1 matches at 7 bases. The junction had 9 bases not matched to a gene; V was cut back by 4 bases and J by 3 bases. There are 15 residues in the CDR3. Looked up from germline, CDR1 is SNHLY and CDR2 is FYNNEI. As DNA, the CDR3 is TGTGCCAGCAGTGTAAGGCGTCAGGGGGACTACGAGCAGTACTTC. Amino acids: CASSVRRQGDYEQYF.

The CDR3 coding sequence is TGTGCCTGGAGTGTAACGGATCTGGGGTTGTCGGGCAATCAGCCCCAGCATTTT. It specifies CAWSVTDLGLSGNQPQHF. This chain uses TRBV30 with TRBJ1-5; D remains ambiguous. The CDR3 has 18 amino acids. Germline CDR1 reads GTSNPN; CDR2 reads SVGIG (reference sequence). V was clipped by 0 bases and J by 2 bases, with 20 bases between them. The entire variable domain, with the rest obtained from reference TRBV30 and TRBJ1-5, is as follows: SQTIHQWPATLVQPVGSPLSLECTVEGTSNPNLYWYRQAAGRGLQLLFYSVGIGQISSEVPQNLSASRPQDRQFILSSKKLLLSDSGFYLCAWSVTDLGLSGNQPQHFGDGTRLSIL.

Only a few counts were recorded for this clone. The chain is built from TRBV15 and TRBJ1-1; D unresolved. This CDR3 has 19 amino acids. The germline gives CDR1 LNHNV, CDR2 YYDKDF (reference sequence). The ends were cut back, 4 bases at V and 5 bases at J, with 29 bases in the middle. CDR3 in DNA: TGTGCCACCAGCACCAACAGCAGGAGGGAAGGTAGTAGGGTAACTGAAGCTTTCTTT. This codes for CATSTNSRREGSRVTEAFF.

V gene TRBV28 combines with J gene TRBJ2-4, with 7 bases identical to TRBD1. The germline V gene encodes CDR1 MDHEN and CDR2 SYDVKM. V lost 5 bases, J lost 3 bases, and 10 bases stayed unmatched. The CDR3 runs to 16 residues. In DNA, the CDR3 is TGTGCCAGCAGTGAAAGACAGGGACCCAACAAAAACATTCAGTACTTC. This encodes CASSERQGPNKNIQYF.

Worth noting for this clone: At one end the junction does not follow the germline gene, possibly because of a read error. The chain employs TRBV2 and TRBJ2-7; D is perhaps TRBD1 or TRBD2 (5 bases each). CDR1 and CDR2 (germline): SNHLY, FYNNEI. This CDR3 is built from 8 residues. The CDR3 loop reads CASFRGDF. The CDR3, as DNA: TGTGCCAGCTTCCGAGGGGACTTC.